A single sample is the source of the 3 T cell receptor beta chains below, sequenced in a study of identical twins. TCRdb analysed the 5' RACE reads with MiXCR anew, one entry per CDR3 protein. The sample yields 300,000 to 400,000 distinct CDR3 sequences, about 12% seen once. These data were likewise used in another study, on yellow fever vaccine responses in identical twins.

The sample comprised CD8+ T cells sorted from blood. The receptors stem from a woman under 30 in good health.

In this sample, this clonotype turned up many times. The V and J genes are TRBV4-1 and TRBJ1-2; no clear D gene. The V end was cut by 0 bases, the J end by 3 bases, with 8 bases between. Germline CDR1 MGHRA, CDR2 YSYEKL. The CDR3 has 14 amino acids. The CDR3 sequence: CASSQDRADYGYTF. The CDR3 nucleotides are TGCGCCAGCAGCCAAGATCGGGCAGACTATGGCTACACCTTC.

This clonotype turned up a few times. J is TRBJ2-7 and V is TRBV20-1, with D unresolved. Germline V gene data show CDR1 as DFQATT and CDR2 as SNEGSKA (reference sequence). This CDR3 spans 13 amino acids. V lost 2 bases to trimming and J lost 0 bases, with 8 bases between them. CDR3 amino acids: CSARPRFSYEQYV. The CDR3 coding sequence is TGCAGTGCTAGACCTAGGTTCTCCTACGAGCAGTACGTC.

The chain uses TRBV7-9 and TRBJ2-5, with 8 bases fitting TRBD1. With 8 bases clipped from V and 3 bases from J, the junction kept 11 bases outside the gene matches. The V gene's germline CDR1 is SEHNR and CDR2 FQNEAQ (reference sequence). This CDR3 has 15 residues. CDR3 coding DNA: TGTGCCAGCGGAGCCCAGGGGGCGAGGGAAGAGACCCAGTACTTC. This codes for CASGAQGAREETQYF. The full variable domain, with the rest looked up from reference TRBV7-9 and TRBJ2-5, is DTGVSQNPRHKITKRGQNVTFRCDPISEHNRLYWYRQTLGQGPEFLTYFQNEAQLEKSRLLSDRFSAERPKGSFSTLEIQRTEQGDSAMYLCASGAQGAREETQYFGPGTRLLVL.